The 2 T cell receptor beta chains listed next were all sequenced from one sample in a study of shared clonotypes between healthy human individuals. Method: immunoSEQ multiplex PCR; TCRdb's copy keeps in-frame clones and lacks some. Here the sample spans approximately 2.1 million clones, roughly 93% being singletons. Sequencing was done on a sample of naive CD4+ T cells from PBMCs. Subset meaning: CD45RA+ positively selected. Receptors were obtained from a man aged 18 to 29 in good health. Some clones in this sample may be carry-over from other donors' samples.

The chain joins TRBV4-3 to TRBJ2-1; a possible D gene is TRBD2 (6 bases). The CDR3 extends over 14 amino acids. Germline CDR1 LGHNA, CDR2 YSLEER. The germline V and J ends were trimmed by 0 bases and 6 bases, with 9 bases remaining between them. CDR3 loop: CASSQDERVNEQFF. CDR3 sequence (DNA): TGCGCCAGCAGCCAAGATGAGCGGGTCAATGAGCAGTTCTTC.

The chain links TRBV11-2 to TRBJ1-4; D unclear. The CDR3 has 14 amino acids. Germline CDR1 SGHAT, CDR2 FQNNGV. Trimming shortened V by 3 bases and J by 10 bases, and 15 bases separated the two germline ends. The CDR3 region has the DNA TGTGCCAGCAGCTTTGTGCAAGCTGGTGGAAAACTGTTTTTT. It translates to CASSFVQAGGKLFF. Together with reference TRBV11-2 and TRBJ1-4, the CDR3 gives the full variable domain: EAGVAQSPRYKIIEKRQSVAFWCNPISGHATLYWYQQILGQGPKLLIQFQNNGVVDDSQLPKDRFSAERLKGVDSTLKIQPAKLEDSAVYLCASSFVQAGGKLFFGSGTQLSVL.